These 26 T cell receptor beta chains originate from one sample sequenced in a study of early T cells in non-severe SARS-CoV-2 infection. Using its own MiXCR run on the 5' RACE reads, TCRdb lists one record per CDR3 protein. This table has fewer than 35,000 distinct CDR3 sequences, over 8.5% appearing once. Sequenced input: whole blood. These receptors all stem from an adult who was a healthcare worker with PCR-confirmed SARS-CoV-2 infection or an uninfected control (not recorded which).

In this sample, this clonotype turned up many times. V and J are TRBV12-3 or TRBV12-4 and TRBJ2-7; tentatively, D is TRBD1 (5 bases). Trimming took off 2 bases at V and 3 bases at J, with 8 bases between the two ends. This CDR3 has 13 amino acids. The CDR3 DNA reads TGTGCCAGCAGTTTACGCAGGGACTACGAGCAGTACTTC. Residues: CASSLRRDYEQYF.

The rearrangement joins TRBV29-1 to TRBJ2-7, with TRBD1 as a possible D gene (6 bases). Germline V gene lookup returns CDR1 SQVTM and CDR2 ANQGSEA. The V gene lost 5 bases and the J gene lost 6 bases, with 8 bases spanning the gap. The CDR3 contains 10 residues. In DNA, the CDR3 is TGCAGCGTTCAGACAGGCGAGCAGTACTTC. It codes for CSVQTGEQYF.

At least ten counts were recorded for this clonotype. V and J are TRBV20-1 and TRBJ2-3; the match to TRBD1 covers 10 bases. V was pared by 2 bases and J by 6 bases, with 8 bases of the junction left unmatched. This CDR3 contains 15 residues. Germline CDR1 is DFQATT and CDR2 is SNEGSKA (reference sequence). The CDR3 sequence is CSARWDRGTRDTQYF. CDR3 sequence (DNA): TGCAGTGCTAGATGGGACAGGGGAACCAGGGATACGCAGTATTTT.

Note on this clonotype: Just one base apart from a much larger clone, this may be a read error. The chain recombines TRBV7-7 with TRBJ2-4, with D tentatively TRBD2 (6 bases). CDR1 and CDR2 (germline): SSHAT, FNYEAQ (reference sequence). This CDR3 comprises 13 residues. The CDR3 coding sequence is TGTGCTAGCAGCTTAGCGGTCGTGGACATTCAGTACTTC. Translation gives CASSLAVVDIQYF.

The chain combines TRBV11-2 with TRBJ2-6, with 8 bases matching TRBD1. V lost 5 bases to trimming and J lost 7 bases; unmatched junction nucleotides: 7. From germline, CDR1 is SGHAT and CDR2 FQNNGV. The CDR3 runs 15 residues. The CDR3 region has the DNA TGTGCCAGCAGCACCGGACAGGGTCTAGCCAACGTCCTGACTTTC. Translating it yields CASSTGQGLANVLTF.

This clonotype has only a few counts. Compared with germline, one end of the junction differs, possibly owing to a read error. The genes are TRBV7-7 and TRBJ2-1; D remains ambiguous. The germline V gene has CDR1 SSHAT and CDR2 FNYEAQ (reference sequence). The CDR3 length is 13 residues. In DNA form, the CDR3 reads TGTGCTAGCAGCCCAAGTGGCGGCAATGAGCAGTTCTTC. Translating gives CASSPSGGNEQFF.

About this clonotype: One end of the junction varies from germline; a read error may be responsible. The chain couples TRBV11-2 to TRBJ2-3; the D is unclear. The CDR3 has 14 amino acids. Germline loops: CDR1 SGHAT, CDR2 FQNNGV. Here the CDR3 reads CACSLVSPGDTQYF. The CDR3 DNA reads TGTGCCTGCAGCTTAGTCTCTCCGGGAGATACGCAGTATTTT. Together with reference TRBV11-2 and TRBJ2-3, the CDR3 gives the full variable domain: EAGVAQSPRYKIIEKRQSVAFWCNPISGHATLYWYQQILGQGPKLLIQFQNNGVVDDSQLPKDRFSAERLKGVDSTLKIQPAKLEDSAVYLCACSLVSPGDTQYFGPGTRLTVL.

This clonotype has more than one count but fewer than ten. J is TRBJ2-2 and V is TRBV29-1; D ambiguous. With 3 bases removed from V and 5 bases from J, the gap between germline ends came to 10 bases. This CDR3 has 13 residues. The germline CDR1 and CDR2 sequences are SQVTM and ANQGSEA. CDR3 protein: CSVDRMGTGELFF. The DNA for the CDR3 is TGCAGCGTTGACCGGATGGGAACCGGGGAGCTGTTTTTT.

The rearrangement joins TRBV9 to TRBJ2-2; 7 positions agree with TRBD1. The CDR3 consists of 15 residues. After removal of 4 bases from V and 7 bases from J, the junction contained 10 bases not matched to a gene. Germline CDR1 and CDR2: SGDLS and YYNGEE. Written as DNA, the CDR3 is TGTGCCAGCAGCCCGCGACAGGGTGAGGTCGGGGAGCTGTTTTTT. Protein sequence: CASSPRQGEVGELFF.

This clonotype appeared many times. The V and J genes are TRBV30 and TRBJ1-4; TRBD1 matches 8 bases. The V gene's germline CDR1 is GTSNPN and CDR2 SVGIG (reference sequence). V was pared by 1 base and J by 12 bases, with 10 bases of the junction left unmatched. CDR3 size: 14 residues. CDR3 sequence reads: CAWSGGTGMRELFF. The CDR3 bases are TGTGCCTGGAGTGGGGGGACAGGCATGAGGGAACTGTTTTTT.

This clonotype came up many times. V gene TRBV7-9 combines with J gene TRBJ2-7, with D unresolved. Trimming took 1 base from V and 4 from J, leaving 5 bases between them. The CDR3 spans 12 residues. Germline CDR1 is SEHNR and CDR2 is FQNEAQ (reference sequence). Here the CDR3 reads CASSLDNYEQYF. CDR3 nucleotide sequence: TGTGCCAGCAGCTTAGATAATTACGAGCAGTACTTC.

This clonotype was recorded many times. The chain combines TRBV11-2 with TRBJ1-6; D is uncertain. Germline lookup yields CDR1 SGHAT and CDR2 FQNNGV. The CDR3 totals 17 residues. The V gene lost 4 bases and the J gene lost 0 bases, with 13 bases spanning the gap. CDR3 region: CASSSNDASSYNSPLHF. The CDR3 DNA is TGTGCCAGCAGCTCGAACGACGCCAGCTCCTATAATTCACCCCTCCACTTT. The entire variable domain, with the rest obtained from reference TRBV11-2 and TRBJ1-6, is as follows: EAGVAQSPRYKIIEKRQSVAFWCNPISGHATLYWYQQILGQGPKLLIQFQNNGVVDDSQLPKDRFSAERLKGVDSTLKIQPAKLEDSAVYLCASSSNDASSYNSPLHFGNGTRLTVT.

There are many counts of this clonotype. The V call is TRBV19, the J call TRBJ1-4; D is unresolved. In germline, CDR1 is LNHDA, CDR2 SQIVND (reference sequence). CDR3 size: 14 residues. V was trimmed by 7 bases and J by 12 bases, leaving 21 bases between them. The CDR3 DNA reads as TGTGCCAGTACTCCCCCGCCTGGCGGGTTGGAACTGTTTTTT. Protein: CASTPPPGGLELFF.

This clonotype was observed many times. V and J are TRBV21-1 and TRBJ2-7; the table's D call of TRBD2 was not tested on the DNA. TRBV21-1 is flagged as a pseudogene. The CDR3 length is 15 residues. In DNA form, the CDR3 reads TGTGCCAGCAGCAAGGTGCCGAGCGGGTCCTACGAGCAGTACTTC. Translating it yields CASSKVPSGSYEQYF.

The chain is built from TRBV7-6 and TRBJ2-7; tentatively, D is TRBD1 or TRBD2 (5 bases each). Deletions cut 5 bases from V and 1 base from J, with 9 bases between. This CDR3 region has 13 residues. CDR1 is SGHVS, CDR2 FNYEAQ, per germline. The CDR3 DNA reads TGTGCCAGCAGCCCTGGGACGTCCTACGAGCAGTACTTC. Protein sequence: CASSPGTSYEQYF.

Ten or more counts support this clonotype. The CDR3 reads CAWSVTSGGYNEQFF. CDR3 nucleotides: TGTGCCTGGAGTGTTACTAGCGGGGGTTACAATGAGCAGTTCTTC. The chain joins TRBV30 to TRBJ2-1, with TRBD2 identical over 11 bases. The junction had 2 bases not matched to a gene; V was cut back by 0 bases and J by 4 bases. CDR1 is GTSNPN, CDR2 SVGIG, per germline (reference sequence). The CDR3 totals 15 residues.

This clonotype has at least ten counts. The V and J genes are TRBV12-5 and TRBJ2-1, with D perhaps matching TRBD1 (6 bases). The V gene lost 6 bases and the J gene lost 0 bases, with 15 bases spanning the gap. The germline CDR1 and CDR2 sequences are LGHNT and FRNRAP. The CDR3 length is 16 residues. The CDR3 loop reads CASGREGVISYNEQFF. The CDR3 nucleotides read TGTGCTAGTGGCCGTGAGGGGGTGATCTCCTACAATGAGCAGTTCTTC.

This clonotype was observed many times. V is TRBV7-2 and J is TRBJ1-1; D is possibly TRBD1 (5 bases). The V end lost 3 bases, the J end lost 5 bases, and 10 bases lay between the germline ends. CDR1 SGHTA and CDR2 FQGNSA come from the germline V gene. The CDR3 is made up of 13 amino acids. For the CDR3, the DNA is TGTGCCAGCAGCTTTGGTAGGGGTACTGAAGCTTTCTTT. Amino acid sequence: CASSFGRGTEAFF.

This clonotype came up a few times. The chain is built from TRBV11-3 and TRBJ2-3, with 13 bases aligning to TRBD2. The CDR3 totals 18 residues. J gave up 3 bases and V 2 bases, and 8 bases lay outside the gene matches. CDR1 is SGHNT, CDR2 YENEEA, per germline. This CDR3 reads CASSLRRLAGGWTDTQYF. CDR3 DNA sequence: TGTGCCAGCAGCTTAAGACGACTAGCGGGGGGCTGGACAGATACGCAGTATTTT.

This chain joins TRBV12-3 or TRBV12-4 and TRBJ1-3; D remains unclear. V lost 3 bases to trimming and J lost 4 bases, with 13 bases between them. This CDR3 is built from 15 residues. The CDR3 reads CASSFFRYLGNTIYF. The CDR3 DNA follows: TGTGCCAGCAGTTTCTTCCGGTACCTCGGAAACACCATATATTTT.

This clonotype was seen ten or more times. The chain couples TRBV29-1 to TRBJ2-7; D is possibly TRBD2 (5 bases). The CDR3 runs to 16 residues. The germline CDR1 and CDR2 sequences are SQVTM and ANQGSEA. V was shortened by 4 bases and J by 0 bases, with 19 bases between the two germline ends. CDR3 region: CSVVGGPSLSSYEQYF. Written as DNA, the CDR3 is TGCAGCGTTGTCGGCGGGCCATCCTTGAGCTCCTACGAGCAGTACTTC.

In this sample, this clonotype turned up many times. The chain carries TRBV30 and TRBJ2-2, with 8 bases identical to TRBD1. This CDR3 is 15 amino acids long. CDR1 and CDR2 from the germline V gene are GTSNPN and SVGIG (reference sequence). V lost 0 bases and J lost 6; bases outside the gene matches: 6. CDR3 amino acids: CAWSVPTGEAGELFF. CDR3 in DNA: TGTGCCTGGAGTGTACCGACAGGGGAGGCCGGGGAGCTGTTTTTT.

This clonotype has a count of ten or more. This rearrangement joins TRBV15 to TRBJ2-2; TRBD1 matches 9 bases. After removal of 1 base from V and 1 base from J, the junction contained 7 bases not matched to a gene. This CDR3 is 18 amino acids long. Germline V gene lookup returns CDR1 LNHNV and CDR2 YYDKDF (reference sequence). The CDR3 sequence is CATSRAGTGTMNTGELFF. The CDR3 DNA reads as TGTGCCACCAGCAGAGCCGGGACAGGGACAATGAACACCGGGGAGCTGTTTTTT.

This clonotype was recorded a few times. The chain links TRBV19 to TRBJ2-4; TRBD1 agrees at 7 bases. Trimming removed 5 bases from V and 8 bases from J; junction bases left unmatched: 12. There are 15 residues in the CDR3. The germline V gene encodes CDR1 LNHDA and CDR2 SQIVND (reference sequence). The chain's CDR3 is CASSPRQGVGHIQYF. In DNA, the CDR3 is TGTGCCAGTAGTCCCCGGCAGGGGGTTGGGCACATTCAGTACTTC.

This clonotype was seen more than once but under ten times. The chain employs TRBV7-2 and TRBJ2-5; 8 bases line up with TRBD1. This CDR3 spans 14 amino acids. J lost 5 bases, V lost 6 bases, and 8 bases had no gene match. Germline CDR1 is SGHTA and CDR2 is FQGNSA. DNA of the CDR3: TGTGCCAGCAGAGTGCAGGGGGCTGATGAGACCCAGTACTTC. Protein: CASRVQGADETQYF.

Points on this clonotype: A clone one base away is much larger, so this may be a read error. The chain has TRBV29-1 and TRBJ2-7; D is possibly TRBD1 or TRBD2 (5 bases each). CDR1 and CDR2 (germline): SQVTM, ANQGSEA. The CDR3 loop spans 11 amino acids. V lost 3 bases to trimming and J lost 11 bases, with 14 bases between them. In nucleotides, the CDR3 is TGCAGCGTTGAGGGCGCCGTGGGGGAGTACTTC. Protein sequence: CSVEGAVGEYF.